Included here is one T cell receptor (beta chain) sequence, with context. What it binds is not known. In the multiple sclerosis control group, patients were treatment-naive and had stable or active relapsing-remitting disease. Negative isolation was applied to CD8+ and CD4+ T cells, and FACS enrichment was applied to TEMRA cells. The CDR3 runs 14 residues. Looked up from germline, CDR1 is LGHNT and CDR2 is FRNRAP. Trimming cost V 8 bases and J 3 bases; bases outside gene matches: 8. This entry belongs to a study of CD8 T cells in Susac syndrome. Study-level points and caveats: Individuals included in the TCR sequencing and HLA analysis were acknowledged by the study to be relatively few in number.

The RNA input was roughly 0.45 to 1 ug, and it was reverse transcribed with random hexamers. An immunoSEQ multiplex PCR generated amplified TCR beta CDR3 products spanning 54 Vbeta and 13 Jbeta. TCRdb reprocessed the immunoSEQ multiplex PCR reads with MiXCR, giving one entry per CDR3 protein. Among 200,000 or so distinct CDR3 sequences, approximately 94% were seen once, and the ten largest hold about 0.093%. The sample taken for sequencing was CD4+ T cells from PBMCs. The chain links TRBV12-5 to TRBJ2-7; TRBD2 matches 9 bases. This clonotype was sampled from a human donor with multiple sclerosis. The CDR3 sequence: CASTIAGASYEQYF. The CDR3 DNA reads as TGTGCTAGTACCATAGCGGGGGCCAGCTACGAGCAGTACTTC.